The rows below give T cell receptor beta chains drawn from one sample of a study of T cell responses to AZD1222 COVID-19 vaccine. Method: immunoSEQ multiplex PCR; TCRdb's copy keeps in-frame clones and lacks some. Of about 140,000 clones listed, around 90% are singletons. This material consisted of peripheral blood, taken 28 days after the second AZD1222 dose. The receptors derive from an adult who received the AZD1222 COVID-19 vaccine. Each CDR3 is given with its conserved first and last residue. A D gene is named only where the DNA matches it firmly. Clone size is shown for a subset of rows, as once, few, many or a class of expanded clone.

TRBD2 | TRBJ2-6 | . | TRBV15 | TGTGCCACCAGCAGAGAATGGGGGAGGGGACTTTCTGGGGCCAACGTCCTGACTTTC | CATSREWGRGLSGANVLTF
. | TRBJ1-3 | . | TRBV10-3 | TGTGCCATCAGTGAGACTTCCGGGACCCCTGGAAACACCATATATTTT | CAISETSGTPGNTIYF
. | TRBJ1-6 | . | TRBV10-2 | TGCGCCAGTCTCCACCCAGTGGAGTATCATTCACCCCTCCACTTT | CASLHPVEYHSPLHF
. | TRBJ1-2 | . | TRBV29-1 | TGCAGCGTTGACTTATCAGTTAACTATGGCTACACCTTC | CSVDLSVNYGYTF
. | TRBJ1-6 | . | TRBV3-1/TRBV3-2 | TGTGCCAGCAGCCAGGGCAGTAGCTCCTATAATTCACCCCTCCACTTT | CASSQGSSSYNSPLHF
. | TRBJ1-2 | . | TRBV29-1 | TGCAGTGCCGGGGCAGAAGCTAACTATGGCTACACCTTC | CSAGAEANYGYTF
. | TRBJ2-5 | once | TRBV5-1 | TGCGCCAGCAGCCCCGGGACGGTGGAGACCCAGTACTTC | CASSPGTVETQYF
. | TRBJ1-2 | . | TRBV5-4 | TGTGCCAGCAGCTTACTGACAGTGGGGTACTATGGCTACACCTTC | CASSLLTVGYYGYTF
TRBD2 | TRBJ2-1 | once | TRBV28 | TGTGCCAGCAGTCCCCACCGGGCGGGAGGGCGTGAGCAGTTCTTC | CASSPHRAGGREQFF
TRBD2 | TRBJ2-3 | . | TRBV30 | TGTGCCTGGAATAGCGGGACAACGCAGTATTTT | CAWNSGTTQYF
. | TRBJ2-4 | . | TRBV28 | TGTGCCAGCAATCCAACACTAGCCAAAAACATTCAGTACTTC | CASNPTLAKNIQYF
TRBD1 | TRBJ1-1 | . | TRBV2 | TGTGCCAGCATGGGACAGGGGAGCACTGAAGCTTTCTTT | CASMGQGSTEAFF
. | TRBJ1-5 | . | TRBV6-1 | TGTGCCAGCAGTGAAATTCAGGGAGGGAGGCCTAATCAGCCCCAGCATTTT | CASSEIQGGRPNQPQHF
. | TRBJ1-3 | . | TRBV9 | TGTGCCAGCAGCACGGCGGCAGCTGGAAACACCATATATTTT | CASSTAAAGNTIYF
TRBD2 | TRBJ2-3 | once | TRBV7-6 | TGTGCCAGCAGCCCAAGACTAGCGGGGGGGCCGGCAGATACGCAGTATTTT | CASSPRLAGGPADTQYF
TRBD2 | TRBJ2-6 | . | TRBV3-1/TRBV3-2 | TGTGCCAGCAGCCAATTTGACCCCCGGGAGGCCTCTGGGGCCAACGTCCTGACTTTC | CASSQFDPREASGANVLTF
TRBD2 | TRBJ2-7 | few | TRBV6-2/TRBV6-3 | TGTGCCAGCAGTTACCGGACTAGCGGGAGGCCGACTATTTACGAGCAGTACTTC | CASSYRTSGRPTIYEQYF
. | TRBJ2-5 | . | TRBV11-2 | TGTGCCAGCAGCTTAGTCCGGGGACTTCAAGAGACCCAGTACTTC | CASSLVRGLQETQYF
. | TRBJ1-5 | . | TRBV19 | TGTGCCAGTAGTGGGGGGGCTGGTCAGCCCCAGCATTTT | CASSGGAGQPQHF
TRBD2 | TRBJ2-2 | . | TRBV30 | TGTGCCTGGGAACTAGCGGCGAGAACCGGGGAGCTGTTTTTT | CAWELAARTGELFF
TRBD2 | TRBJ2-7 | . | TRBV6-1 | TGTGCCAGCAGTGAAGTTTGGGGGGGAGGGGCGGCCAGCTCCTACGAGCAGTACTTC | CASSEVWGGGAASSYEQYF
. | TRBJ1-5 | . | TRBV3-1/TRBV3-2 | TGTGCCAGCAGCCAAGGGGGGGGGCTTGATCAGCCCCAGCATTTT | CASSQGGGLDQPQHF
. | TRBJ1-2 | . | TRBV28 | TGTGCCAGCAGTTTACATGGACGGTCTAACTATGGCTACACCTTC | CASSLHGRSNYGYTF
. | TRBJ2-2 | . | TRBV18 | TGTGCCAGCTCCGCCCAGCCAGGGCTAACCGGGGAGCTGTTTTTT | CASSAQPGLTGELFF
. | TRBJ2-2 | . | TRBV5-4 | TGTGCCAGCAGCTTACCCGCCCAGGTGGACGGGGAGCTGTTTTTT | CASSLPAQVDGELFF
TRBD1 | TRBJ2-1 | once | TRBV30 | TGTGCCTGGAGTGGGGGGACAGGGGCGCCCGTGTACAATGAGCAGTTCTTC | CAWSGGTGAPVYNEQFF
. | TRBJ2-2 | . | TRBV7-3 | TGTGCCAGCAGTCCTCTGAACACCGGGGAGCTGTTTTTT | CASSPLNTGELFF
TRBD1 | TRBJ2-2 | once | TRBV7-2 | TGTGCCAGCAGCTCGAGGGGGCCCGGGACAGGGGACACCGGGGAGCTGTTTTTT | CASSSRGPGTGDTGELFF
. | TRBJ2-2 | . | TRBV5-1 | TGCGCCAGCAGCTTGGTGGGTACTATAAACACCGGGGAGCTGTTTTTT | CASSLVGTINTGELFF
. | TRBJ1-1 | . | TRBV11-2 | TGTGCCAGCAGCTCCAATCGGGCGAACACTGAAGCTTTCTTT | CASSSNRANTEAFF
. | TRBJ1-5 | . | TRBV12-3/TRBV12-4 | TGTGCCAGCAGCCGGGGATCCGATCTGCCCCAGCATTTT | CASSRGSDLPQHF
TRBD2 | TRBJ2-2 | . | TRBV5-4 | TGTGCCAGCAGCGGGGGCGGGACTAGCGATGCCGGGGAGCTGTTTTTT | CASSGGGTSDAGELFF
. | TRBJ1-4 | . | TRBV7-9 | TGTGCCAGCAGCCCGGGGGCAGCTAGGAATGAAAAACTGTTTTTT | CASSPGAARNEKLFF
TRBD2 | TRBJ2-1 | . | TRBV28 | TGTGCCAGCAGTCCAGCGGCGGGAGGGGGCAATGAGCAGTTCTTC | CASSPAAGGGNEQFF
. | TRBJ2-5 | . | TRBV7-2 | TGTGCCAGCAGCTTAATGGCTATCCAAGAGACCCAGTACTTC | CASSLMAIQETQYF
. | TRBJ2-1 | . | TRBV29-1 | TGCAGCGTTCGAAGGGCCGGGTCGGGCGAGCAGTTCTTC | CSVRRAGSGEQFF
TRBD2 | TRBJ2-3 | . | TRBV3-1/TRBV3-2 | TGTGCCAGCAGCCCCTACTTGATCGGGACTACCACAGATACGCAGTATTTT | CASSPYLIGTTTDTQYF
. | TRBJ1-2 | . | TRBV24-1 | TGTGCCACCAGGGGGGCAGGAGGGTACTCTGGCTACACCTTC | CATRGAGGYSGYTF
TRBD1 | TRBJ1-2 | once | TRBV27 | TGTGCCAGCAGTTCTACGCCGGGACAGATCAACTATGGCTACACCTTC | CASSSTPGQINYGYTF
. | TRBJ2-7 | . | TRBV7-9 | TGTGCCAGCAGCGAAAGGGGAGACGAGCAGTACTTC | CASSERGDEQYF
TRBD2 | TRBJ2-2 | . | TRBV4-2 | TGTGCCAGCAGCCAAGACAAGGTAGCGGGATACACCGGGGAGCTGTTTTTT | CASSQDKVAGYTGELFF
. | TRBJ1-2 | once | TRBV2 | TGTGCCAGCAGTCAAAGCTACCGGGACGGCCTATACACCTTC | CASSQSYRDGLYTF
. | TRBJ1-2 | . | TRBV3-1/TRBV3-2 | TGTGCCAGCAGCCACCGCGCGGGTGGCTACACCTTC | CASSHRAGGYTF